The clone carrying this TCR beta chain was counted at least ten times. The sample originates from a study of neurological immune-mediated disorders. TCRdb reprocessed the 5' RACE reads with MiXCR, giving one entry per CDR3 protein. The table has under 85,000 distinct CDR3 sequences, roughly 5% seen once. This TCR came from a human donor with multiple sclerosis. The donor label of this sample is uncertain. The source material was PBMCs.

In DNA form, the CDR3 reads TGTGCCAGCTCACCTCGGACAGGGGCTGACAATGAGCAGTTCTTC. This codes for CASSPRTGADNEQFF. J is TRBJ2-1 and V is TRBV18; 9 positions match TRBD1. V shed 3 bases and J 5 bases; nucleotides not matched to a gene: 5. The CDR3 extends over 15 amino acids. CDR1 is KGHSH, CDR2 LQKENI, per germline.